The rows below give T cell receptor delta chains drawn from one sample of a study of gamma-delta chains in newborns, infants, children. TCRdb ran CATT on the reads. The table includes 2,500 to 3,000 delta-chain clones, 40% to 55% detected once. This specimen consisted of blood, obtained at baseline. The receptors shown here come from a child who received the measles vaccine. The CDR3 runs from the conserved cysteine through the conserved F or W. The order of the fields is CDR3 length, clone size, J gene, D gene, V gene, CDR3 protein, CDR3 DNA. A D gene is named only where the DNA matches it firmly. Some rows have no size entry. The others give once, few or many, or a class for an expanded clone.

15	hyperexpanded	TRDJ1	-	TRDV1	CALGEAPWDTDKLIF	TGTGCTCTTGGGGAAGCGCCCTGGGACACCGATAAACTCATCTTT
15	large	TRDJ1	TRDD3	TRDV2	CACDILGDTPDKLIF	TGTGCCTGTGACATACTGGGGGATACCCCCGATAAACTCATCTTT
19	-	TRDJ1	TRDD3	TRDV1	CALGELTRLGDTDTDKLIF	TGTGCTCTTGGGGAACTAACTCGACTGGGGGATACGGACACCGATAAACTCATCTTT
16	-	TRDJ1	-	TRDV1	CALGDDMPRYNDKLIF	TGTGCTCTTGGGGATGATATGCCCCGATACAACGATAAACTCATCTTT
15	medium-sized	TRDJ1	-	TRDV1	CALGDSTGGRGKLIF	TGTGCTCTTGGGGACTCAACAGGGGGACGGGGGAAACTCATCTTT
23	-	TRDJ1	TRDD3	TRDV1	CALGELLVRAGGGYLGYTDKLIF	TGTGCTCTTGGGGAACTTCTCGTCCGCGCAGGTGGGGGATATTTAGGGTACACCGATAAACTCATCTTT
22	-	TRDJ1	TRDD2	TRDV1	CALYRATTFLQGGPKYTDKLIF	TGTGCTCTTTATCGAGCAACCACCTTCCTACAGGGGGGTCCCAAGTATACCGATAAACTCATCTTT
22	-	TRDJ1	TRDD3	TRDV1	CALGGRYEVGDILNTGTGKLIF	TGTGCTCTTGGGGGACGCTACGAAGTGGGGGATATCTTGAATACCGGGACCGGTAAACTCATCTTT
21	-	TRDJ1	TRDD3	TRDV1	CALGELLLRGIRPRDSDKLIF	TGTGCTCTTGGGGAACTCCTTCTACGGGGGATACGTCCTCGGGACTCCGATAAACTCATCTTT
22	-	TRDJ1	TRDD3	TRDV1	CALGEKKDPDWGLPSYTDKLIF	TGTGCTCTTGGGGAAAAGAAAGATCCGGACTGGGGGTTACCCTCGTATACCGATAAACTCATCTTT
19	-	TRDJ2	-	TRDV1	CAIGEPPGPDLSGAAQLFF	TGTGCTATTGGGGAACCTCCAGGACCCGACTTATCTGGGGCAGCACAACTCTTCTTT
20	once	TRDJ1	TRDD3	TRDV1	CALGVPSLTGGPTYTDELIF	TGTGCTCTTGGGGTTCCCTCCCTGACTGGGGGACCTACGTACACCGATGAACTCATCTTT
28	-	TRDJ1	TRDD3	TRDV1	CALGELRYGGNWGIRVLLRVQYTDKLIF	TGTGCTCTTGGGGAACTAAGGTACGGAGGGAACTGGGGGATAAGGGTCCTCCTGCGGGTCCAGTACACCGATAAACTCATCTTT
23	-	TRDJ1	TRDD3	TRDV1	CALGERGSLPPIYWGSPREELIF	TGTGCTCTTGGAGAGCGAGGCTCCCTCCCTCCTATTTACTGGGGGTCCCCTAGAGAAGAACTCATCTTT
24	-	TRDJ1	-	TRDV1	CALGVRGTTFLLFWGYPQTDKLIF	TGTGCTCTTGGGGTTCGTGGGACCACCTTCCTACTTTTCTGGGGATACCCTCAAACCGATAAACTCATCTTT
17	large	TRDJ1	-	TRDV1	CALGELVLSSGGDKLIF	TGTGCTCTTGGGGAACTCGTCCTGAGTTCCGGAGGGGATAAACTCATCTTT